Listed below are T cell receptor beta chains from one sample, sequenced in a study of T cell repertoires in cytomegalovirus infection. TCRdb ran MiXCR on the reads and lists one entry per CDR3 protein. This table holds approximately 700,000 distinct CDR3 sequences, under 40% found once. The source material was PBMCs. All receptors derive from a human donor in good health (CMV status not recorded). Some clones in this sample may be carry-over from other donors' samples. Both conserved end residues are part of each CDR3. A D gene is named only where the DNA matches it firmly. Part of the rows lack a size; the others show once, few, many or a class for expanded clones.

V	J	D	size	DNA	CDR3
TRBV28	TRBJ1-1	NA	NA	TGTGCCAGCAGTCCTAGACAGGTTGGGCTCCCTGAAGCTTTCTTT	CASSPRQVGLPEAFF
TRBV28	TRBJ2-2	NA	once	TGTGCCGGCACCAATCCCCTGGGCAGGGGCAACACCGGGGAGCTGTTTTTT	CAGTNPLGRGNTGELFF
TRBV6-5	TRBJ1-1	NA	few	TGTGCCAGCAGTTACGCACGGCCGAACACTGAAGCTTTCTTT	CASSYARPNTEAFF
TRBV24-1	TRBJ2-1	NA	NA	TGTGCCACCAGTGATTCGGGGACCTCCTACAATGAGCAGTTCTTC	CATSDSGTSYNEQFF
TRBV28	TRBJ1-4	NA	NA	TGTGCCAGCAGTTTCGGGGGTTTGGCTAATGAAAAACTGTTTTTT	CASSFGGLANEKLFF
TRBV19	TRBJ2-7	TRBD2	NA	TGTGCCAGTATTCGACCGGGACTATCCTACGAGCAGTACTTC	CASIRPGLSYEQYF
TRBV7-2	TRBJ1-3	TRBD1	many	TGTGCCAGCAGCTTTTCCCCAGGGGGCTATGGAAACACCATATATTTT	CASSFSPGGYGNTIYF
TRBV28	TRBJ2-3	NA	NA	TGTGCCAGCAGTCCGGCTAGCACAGATACGCAGTATTTT	CASSPASTDTQYF
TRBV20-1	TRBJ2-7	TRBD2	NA	TGCAGTGCTTACCAACTAGCGGGAGACTCCTACGAGCAGTACTTC	CSAYQLAGDSYEQYF
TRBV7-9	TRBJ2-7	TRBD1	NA	TGTGCCAGCAGCCCTGGTTCAACGACAGGGGACTACGAGCAGTACTTC	CASSPGSTTGDYEQYF
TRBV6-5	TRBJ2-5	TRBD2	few	TGTGCCAGCAGCCCTCCTTACGGGAGGGCGGAGACCCAGTACTTC	CASSPPYGRAETQYF
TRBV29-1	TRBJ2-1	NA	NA	TGCAGCGTTGTCTACCGAACCTACAATGAGCAGTTCTTC	CSVVYRTYNEQFF
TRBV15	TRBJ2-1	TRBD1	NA	TGTGCCACCATCAGAGGCCTAGGGGGCGATGAGCAGTTCTTC	CATIRGLGGDEQFF
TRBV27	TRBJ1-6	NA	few	TGTGCCAGCAGTCGCCCAGGGCACCGGGGGAATTCACCCCTCCACTTT	CASSRPGHRGNSPLHF
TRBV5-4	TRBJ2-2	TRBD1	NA	TGTGCCAGCAGCCCCGGGACAGGTCCAGGGGAGCTGTTTTTT	CASSPGTGPGELFF
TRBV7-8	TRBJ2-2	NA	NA	TGTGCCAGCAGCGATACCCAGGTAGCGGACACCGGGGAGCTGTTTTTT	CASSDTQVADTGELFF
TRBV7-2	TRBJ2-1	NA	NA	TGTGCCAGCAGCCCCCCTAGCCCCGAGGACGAGCAGTTATTC	CASSPPSPEDEQLF
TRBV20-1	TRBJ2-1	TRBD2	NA	TGCAGTGCTGTACCGGGACTAGCGGGAAACTCCTACAATGAGCAGTTCTTC	CSAVPGLAGNSYNEQFF
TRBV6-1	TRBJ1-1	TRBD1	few	TGTGCCAGCAGTAAACTGGGACAGGGGGCGTCTGAAGCTTTCTTT	CASSKLGQGASEAFF
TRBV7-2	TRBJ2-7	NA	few	TGTGCCAGCAGCTTAAGGGCAACTTACGAGCAGTACTTC	CASSLRATYEQYF
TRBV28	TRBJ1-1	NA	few	TGTGCCAGCAGTTCCACAGGGAGAGTTACTGAAGCTTTCTTT	CASSSTGRVTEAFF
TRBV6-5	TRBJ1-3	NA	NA	TGTGCCAGCAGATATGTCTCTGGAAACACCATATATTTT	CASRYVSGNTIYF
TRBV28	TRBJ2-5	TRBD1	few	TGTGCCAGCATCCAGGGGGCCTCGGTGGAGACCCAGTACTTC	CASIQGASVETQYF
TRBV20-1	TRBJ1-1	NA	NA	TGCAGTGCTGCCAAGGGCTCGATGAACACTGAAGCTTTCTTT	CSAAKGSMNTEAFF
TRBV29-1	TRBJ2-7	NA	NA	TGCAGCGTCAGTGGAGCAGCCCCCTACGAGCAGTACTTC	CSVSGAAPYEQYF
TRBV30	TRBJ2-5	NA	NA	TGTGCCTGGAGTACCATGGATGGGGAGACCCAGTACTTC	CAWSTMDGETQYF
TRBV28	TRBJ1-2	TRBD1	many	TGTGCCAGCAGCCCGACAGGGGGGGCCGGGGGCTACACCTTC	CASSPTGGAGGYTF
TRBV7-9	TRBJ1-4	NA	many	TGTGCCAGCAGCCCAGCTAGGGCAAATGAAAAACTGTTTTTT	CASSPARANEKLFF
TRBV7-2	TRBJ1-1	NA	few	TGTGCCAGCAGCCCCAATCCCGGGAAATGGAGCACTGAAGCTTTCTTT	CASSPNPGKWSTEAFF
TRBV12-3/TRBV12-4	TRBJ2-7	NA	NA	TGTGCCAGCAGCAACTTCCGGGACGCCTCCTACGAGCAGTACTTC	CASSNFRDASYEQYF
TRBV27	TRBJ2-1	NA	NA	TGTGCCAGCACACAGTATCGCCGGGGTCGCAGATCTTCCTACAATGAGCAGTTCTTC	CASTQYRRGRRSSYNEQFF
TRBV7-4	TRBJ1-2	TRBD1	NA	TGTGCCAGCAGCCGTCCGGGACAGGCGTTTAACTATGGCTACACCTTC	CASSRPGQAFNYGYTF
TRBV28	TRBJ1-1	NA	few	TGTGCCAGCAGTATCCCCGGAACGAAGAAAGCTTTCTTT	CASSIPGTKKAFF
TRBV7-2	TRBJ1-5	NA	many	TGTGCCAGTAGTCTAACTAGCAATCAGCCCCAGCATTTT	CASSLTSNQPQHF
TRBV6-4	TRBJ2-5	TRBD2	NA	TGTGCCAGCAGCCCGGCGGGCACTAGCGGGAGAGAGACCCAGTACTTC	CASSPAGTSGRETQYF
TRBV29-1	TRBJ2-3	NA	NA	TGCAGCGGGCTCAGGGTCGGAGGAGATACGCAGTATTTT	CSGLRVGGDTQYF
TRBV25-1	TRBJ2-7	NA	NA	TGTGCCAGCAGTGTGTTTGAGGGTTCCTACGAGCAGTACTTC	CASSVFEGSYEQYF
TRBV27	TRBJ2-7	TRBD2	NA	TGTGCCAGCAGTCCGTCAGCGGGAGGTTTGCGGGAGCAGTACTTC	CASSPSAGGLREQYF
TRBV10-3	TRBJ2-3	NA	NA	TGTGCCATCAGTGAGGTAGCCGAGAGCACAGATACGCAGTATTTT	CAISEVAESTDTQYF
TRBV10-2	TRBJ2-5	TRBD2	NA	TGCGCCAGCAGTGAGGGGCGGGGGGAAGAGACCCAGTACTTC	CASSEGRGEETQYF
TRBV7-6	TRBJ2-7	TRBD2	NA	TGTGCCAGCAGCTTGACTAGCGGGAGGGCCGCATTCGAGCAGTACTTC	CASSLTSGRAAFEQYF
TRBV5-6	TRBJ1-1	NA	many	TGTGCCAGCAGCCAACGGACGAACAGGTTTCGGACTGAAGCTTTCTTT	CASSQRTNRFRTEAFF
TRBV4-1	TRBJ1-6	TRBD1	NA	TGCGCCAGCAGCCGCATGACAGGGATTAATTCACCCCTCCACTTT	CASSRMTGINSPLHF
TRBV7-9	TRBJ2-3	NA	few	TGTGCCAGCAGCATTAACACAGATACGCAGTATTTT	CASSINTDTQYF
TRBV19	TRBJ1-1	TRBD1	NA	TGTGCCAGTAGTCCCCACGACAGGGGCCGGACTGAAGCTTTCTTT	CASSPHDRGRTEAFF
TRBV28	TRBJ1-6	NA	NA	TGTGCCAGCAGTTTTAACTTACAGGGAAGCTCACCCCTCCACTTT	CASSFNLQGSSPLHF
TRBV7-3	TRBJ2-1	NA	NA	TGTGCCAGCAGCTTAACAGGGTTAAATGAGCAGTTCTTC	CASSLTGLNEQFF
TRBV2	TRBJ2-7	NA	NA	TGTGCCAGCAGTGAGTGGGGGGACGAGCAGTACTTC	CASSEWGDEQYF
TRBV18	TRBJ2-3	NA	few	TGTGCCAGCTCATCAGGGGTTTGGGCAGATACGCAGTATTTT	CASSSGVWADTQYF
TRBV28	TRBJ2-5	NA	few	TGTGCCAGCAGTTTATTTGGGCAGGGCGAGCAAGAGACCCAGTACTTC	CASSLFGQGEQETQYF
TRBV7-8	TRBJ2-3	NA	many	TGTGCCAGCAGCTTAGTTTATTTGGGCGCAACAGGAGGGACCACAGATACGCAGTATTTT	CASSLVYLGATGGTTDTQYF
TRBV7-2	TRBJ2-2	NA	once	TGTGCCAGCAGCTTAGCGAGCACCGGGGTGAACACCGGGGAGCTGTTTTTT	CASSLASTGVNTGELFF